This note documents a single T cell receptor beta chain sequence. Some clones are missing from TCRdb's copy, which holds only in-frame ones; the method was immunoSEQ multiplex PCR. The sample holds 150,000 to 160,000 clones, 90% to 95% seen once. The sample comes from a study of control samples from healthy donors and cancer patients. Germline-derived CDR1 and CDR2 are SGHKS and YYEKEE (reference sequence). This CDR3 spans 13 amino acids. V lost 0 bases, J lost 1 base, and 4 bases lay in between. The clonotype was recovered from a man aged 40-55 years in good health. The sequenced sample consisted of blood. The chain joins TRBV5-5 to TRBJ1-2; no firm D call. CDR3 nucleotide sequence: TGTGCCAGCAGCTTGGCCCGTAACTATGGCTACACCTTC. Translating gives CASSLARNYGYTF.